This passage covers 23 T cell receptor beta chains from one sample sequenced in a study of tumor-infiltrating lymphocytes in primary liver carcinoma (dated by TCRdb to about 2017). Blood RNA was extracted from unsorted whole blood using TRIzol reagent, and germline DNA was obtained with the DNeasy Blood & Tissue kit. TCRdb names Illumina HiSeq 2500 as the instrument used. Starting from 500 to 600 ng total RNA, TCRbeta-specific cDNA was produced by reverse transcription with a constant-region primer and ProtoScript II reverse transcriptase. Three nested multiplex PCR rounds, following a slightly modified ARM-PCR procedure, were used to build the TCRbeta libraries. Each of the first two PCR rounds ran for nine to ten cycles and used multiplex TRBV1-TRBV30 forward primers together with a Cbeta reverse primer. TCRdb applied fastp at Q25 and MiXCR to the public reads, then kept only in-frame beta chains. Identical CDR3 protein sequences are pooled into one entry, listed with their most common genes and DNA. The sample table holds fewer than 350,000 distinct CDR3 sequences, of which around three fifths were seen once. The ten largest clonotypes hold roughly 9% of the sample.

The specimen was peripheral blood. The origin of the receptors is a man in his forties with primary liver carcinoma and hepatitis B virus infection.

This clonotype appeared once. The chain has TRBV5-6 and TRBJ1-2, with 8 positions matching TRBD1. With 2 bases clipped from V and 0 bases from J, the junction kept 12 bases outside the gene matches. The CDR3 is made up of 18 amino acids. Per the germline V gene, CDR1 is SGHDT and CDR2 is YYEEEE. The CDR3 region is CASSFIQGARAANYGYTF. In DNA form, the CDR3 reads TGTGCCAGCAGCTTTATTCAGGGGGCGCGGGCCGCTAACTATGGCTACACCTTC.

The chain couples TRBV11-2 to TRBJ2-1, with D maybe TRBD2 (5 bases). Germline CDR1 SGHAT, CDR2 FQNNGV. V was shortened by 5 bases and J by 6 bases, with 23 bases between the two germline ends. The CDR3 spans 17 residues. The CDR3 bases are TGTGCCAGCAGCCCCCATCGGGCGGGCACAAAGGGCAATGAGCAGTTCTTC. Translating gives CASSPHRAGTKGNEQFF.

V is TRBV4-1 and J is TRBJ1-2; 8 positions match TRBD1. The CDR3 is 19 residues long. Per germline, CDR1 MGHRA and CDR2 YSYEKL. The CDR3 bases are TGCGCAAGCGGCCAAGGCGAAGGGACAGGCCTCGGGAGGATGTATGGCTACACCTTC. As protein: CASGQGEGTGLGRMYGYTF.

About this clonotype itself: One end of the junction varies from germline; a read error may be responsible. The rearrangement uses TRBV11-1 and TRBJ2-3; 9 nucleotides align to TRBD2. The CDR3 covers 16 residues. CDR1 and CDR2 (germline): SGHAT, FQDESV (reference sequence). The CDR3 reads CVSSIAGVILTDTQYF. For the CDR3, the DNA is TGTGTCAGCAGCATAGCGGGAGTTATTCTCACAGATACGCAGTATTTT.

The CDR3, as DNA: TGTGCCAGTAGTATGGACAGGGGAGAAACCGGGGAGCTGTTTTTT. Its protein product is CASSMDRGETGELFF. This sequence joins TRBV19 and TRBJ2-2, with TRBD1 identical over 9 bases. Germline lookup yields CDR1 LNHDA and CDR2 SQIVND (reference sequence). The CDR3 is 15 amino acids. Germline trimming cut 3 bases from V and 5 bases from J; bases unmatched to any gene: 4.

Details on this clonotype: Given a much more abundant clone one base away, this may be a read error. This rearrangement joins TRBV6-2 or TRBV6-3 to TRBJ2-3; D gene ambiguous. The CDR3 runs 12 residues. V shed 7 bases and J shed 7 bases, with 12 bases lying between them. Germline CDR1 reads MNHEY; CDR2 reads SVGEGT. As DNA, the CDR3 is TGTGCCAGCATTAACTGGTGGCATACGCAGTATTTT. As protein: CASINWWHTQYF.

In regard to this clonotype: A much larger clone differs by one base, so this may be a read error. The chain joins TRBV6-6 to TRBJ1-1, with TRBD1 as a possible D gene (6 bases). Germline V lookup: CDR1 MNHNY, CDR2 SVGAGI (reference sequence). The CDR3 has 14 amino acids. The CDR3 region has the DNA TGTGCCAGCACTCGAGGGACAATGGCCACTGAAACTTTCTTT. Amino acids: CASTRGTMATETFF.

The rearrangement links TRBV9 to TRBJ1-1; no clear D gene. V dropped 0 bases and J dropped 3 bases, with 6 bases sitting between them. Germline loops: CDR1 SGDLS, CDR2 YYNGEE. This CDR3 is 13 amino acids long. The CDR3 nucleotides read TGTGCCAGCAGCGTAGGGACCTACACTGAAGCTTTCTTT. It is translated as CASSVGTYTEAFF.

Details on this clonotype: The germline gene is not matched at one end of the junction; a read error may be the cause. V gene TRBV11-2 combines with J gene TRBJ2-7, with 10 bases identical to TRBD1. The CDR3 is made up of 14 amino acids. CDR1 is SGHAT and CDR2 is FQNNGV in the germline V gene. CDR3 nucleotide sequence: TGTGCCAGCAGCTCGGACAGGGGGTATGGCGAGCAATACTTC. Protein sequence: CASSSDRGYGEQYF.

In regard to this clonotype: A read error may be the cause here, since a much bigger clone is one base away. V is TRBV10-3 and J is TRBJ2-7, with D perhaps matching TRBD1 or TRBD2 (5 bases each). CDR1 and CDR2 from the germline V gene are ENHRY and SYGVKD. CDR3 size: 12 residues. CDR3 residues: CASRDGIYEQHF. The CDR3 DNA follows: TGTGCCAGCCGGGACGGAATCTACGAGCAGCACTTC.

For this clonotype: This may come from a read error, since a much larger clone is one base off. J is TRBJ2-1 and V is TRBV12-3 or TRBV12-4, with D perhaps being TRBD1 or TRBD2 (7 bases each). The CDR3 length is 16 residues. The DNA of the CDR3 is TGTGCCAGCAGACAACAGGGGCTAGGGGACTACAATGAGCGGTTCTTC. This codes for CASRQQGLGDYNERFF.

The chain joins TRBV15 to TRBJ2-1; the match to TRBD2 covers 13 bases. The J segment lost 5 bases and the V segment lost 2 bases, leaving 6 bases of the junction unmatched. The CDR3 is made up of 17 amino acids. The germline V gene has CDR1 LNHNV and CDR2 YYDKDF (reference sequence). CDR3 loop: CATSRLGLAGVNNEQFF. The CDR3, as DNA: TGTGCCACCAGCAGACTAGGACTAGCGGGAGTCAACAATGAGCAGTTCTTC.

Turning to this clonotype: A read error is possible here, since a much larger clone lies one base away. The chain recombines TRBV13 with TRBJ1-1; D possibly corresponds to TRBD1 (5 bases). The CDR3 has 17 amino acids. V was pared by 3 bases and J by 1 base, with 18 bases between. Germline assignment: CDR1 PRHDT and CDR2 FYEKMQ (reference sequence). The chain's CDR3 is CASSFGQGYLGNTEAFF. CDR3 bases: TGTGCCAGCAGCTTCGGGCAGGGTTACCTCGGGAACACTGAAGCTTTCTTT.

CDR3 sequence reads: CASSLVIGGGGNQPQYF. The CDR3 region has the DNA TGTGCCAGCAGTCTCGTGATCGGGGGAGGAGGCAATCAGCCCCAGTATTTT. This chain joins TRBV12-3 or TRBV12-4 and TRBJ1-5; D may be TRBD2 (6 bases). The DNA end is more similar to TRBJ2-3, so the J call may be wrong. The length of the CDR3 is 17 residues.

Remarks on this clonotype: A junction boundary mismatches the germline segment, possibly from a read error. The CDR3 sequence: CASSTGQNEKLFF. The CDR3 DNA reads as TGCGCCAGCAGCACGGGACAGAATGAAAAGCTGTTTTTT. The genes are TRBV5-1 and TRBJ1-4, with TRBD1 matching over 7 bases. This CDR3 has 13 residues. Germline V gene lookup returns CDR1 SGHRS and CDR2 YFSETQ.

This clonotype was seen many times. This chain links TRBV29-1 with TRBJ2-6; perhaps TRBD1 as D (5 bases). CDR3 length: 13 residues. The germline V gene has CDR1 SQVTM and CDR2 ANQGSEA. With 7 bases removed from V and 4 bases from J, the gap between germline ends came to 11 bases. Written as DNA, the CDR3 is TGCAGCGCTCTGACAGACGGGGCCAACGTCCTGACTTTC. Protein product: CSALTDGANVLTF.

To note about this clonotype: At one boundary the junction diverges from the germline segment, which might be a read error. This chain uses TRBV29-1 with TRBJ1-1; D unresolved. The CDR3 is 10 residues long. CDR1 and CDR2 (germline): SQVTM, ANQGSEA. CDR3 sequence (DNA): TGCAGCGTTTCTGACACCGAAGCTTTCTTT. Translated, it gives CSVSDTEAFF.

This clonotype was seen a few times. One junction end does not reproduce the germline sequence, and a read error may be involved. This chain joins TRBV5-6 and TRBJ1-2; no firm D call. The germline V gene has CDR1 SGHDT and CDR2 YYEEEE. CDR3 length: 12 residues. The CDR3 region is CAGSPANYGYTF. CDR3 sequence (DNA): TGTGCCGGCAGCCCCGCTAACTATGGCTACACCTTC.

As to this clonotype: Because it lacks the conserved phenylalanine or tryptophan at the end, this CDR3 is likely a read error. CDR3: CASNDFNQPQHL. In nucleotides, the CDR3 is TGTGCCAGCAATGACTTCAATCAGCCCCAGCATTTA. This chain links TRBV12-3 or TRBV12-4 with TRBJ1-5; D unclear. The CDR3 contains 12 residues. V was cut by 7 bases and J by 3 bases, with 7 bases left in between.

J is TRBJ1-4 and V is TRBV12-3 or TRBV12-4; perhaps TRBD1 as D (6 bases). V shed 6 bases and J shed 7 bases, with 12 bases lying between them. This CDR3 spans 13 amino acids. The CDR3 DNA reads TGTGCCAGCAGCGGGGGAGGGGGTGAAAAACTGTTTTTT. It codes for CASSGGGGEKLFF.

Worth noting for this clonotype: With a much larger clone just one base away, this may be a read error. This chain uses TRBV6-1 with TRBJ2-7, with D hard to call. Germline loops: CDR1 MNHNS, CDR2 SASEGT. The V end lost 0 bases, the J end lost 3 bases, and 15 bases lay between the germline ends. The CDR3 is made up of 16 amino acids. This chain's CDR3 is CASSEAATHGGYEQYF. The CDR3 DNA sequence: TGTGCCAGCAGTGAAGCGGCGACTCATGGTGGCTACGAGCAGTACTTC.

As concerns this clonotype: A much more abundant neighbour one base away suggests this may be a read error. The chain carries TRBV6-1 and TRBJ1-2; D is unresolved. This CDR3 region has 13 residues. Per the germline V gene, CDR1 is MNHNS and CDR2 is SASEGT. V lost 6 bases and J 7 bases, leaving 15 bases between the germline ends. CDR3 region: CASSPLRSFGYTF. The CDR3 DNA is TGTGCCAGCAGCCCTTTAAGGTCCTTTGGCTACACCTTC.

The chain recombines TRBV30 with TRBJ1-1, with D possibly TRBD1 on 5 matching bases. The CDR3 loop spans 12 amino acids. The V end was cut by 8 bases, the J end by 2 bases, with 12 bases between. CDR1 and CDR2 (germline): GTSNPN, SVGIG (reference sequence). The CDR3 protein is CAGGGINTEAFF. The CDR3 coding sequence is TGTGCCGGGGGGGGAATTAACACTGAAGCTTTCTTT.